Listed here are 23 T cell receptor beta chains from one sample, sequenced in a study of cytotoxic CD8 clonotypes in ibrutinib-treated CLL. Repertoires were generated with immunoSEQ multiplex PCR, while TCRdb's copy carries only in-frame clones and drops some. The sample has about 300,000 clones, about 72% seen once; the top ten hold around 5.1%. This sample comprised PBMCs, obtained at disease progression, from a patient treated with ibrutinib. The origin of the receptors is a human donor with chronic lymphocytic leukemia.

This clone appeared once. This chain connects TRBV6-1 to TRBJ2-7; D ambiguous. The CDR3 sequence is 12 residues long. The germline V gene has CDR1 MNHNS and CDR2 SASEGT. Trimming shortened V by 5 bases and J by 3 bases, and 8 bases separated the two germline ends. The CDR3 DNA reads TGTGCCAGCAGTCATAGGTTCTACGAGCAGTACTTC. Translating it yields CASSHRFYEQYF.

The rearrangement links TRBV4-1 to TRBJ1-4, with D unresolved. Germline CDR1 is MGHRA and CDR2 is YSYEKL. The CDR3 runs to 17 residues. V lost 0 bases to trimming and J lost 3 bases, with 14 bases between them. CDR3 coding DNA: TGCGCCAGCAGCCAAGAAGACGGTTCGGCGTCTAATGAAAAACTGTTTTTT. Its translation: CASSQEDGSASNEKLFF.

This clone was detected many times. V is TRBV2 and J is TRBJ2-5, with D perhaps matching TRBD1 (7 bases). Germline V gives CDR1 SNHLY, CDR2 FYNNEI. Trimming stripped 6 bases from V and 7 bases from J, with 12 bases between. The CDR3 runs to 12 residues. Here the CDR3 reads CASRSQGGTQYF. The CDR3 DNA is TGTGCCAGCAGGAGTCAGGGGGGGACCCAGTACTTC.

The chain couples TRBV9 to TRBJ1-3, with unresolved D. The germline CDR1 and CDR2 sequences are SGDLS and YYNGEE. V was cut by 0 bases and J by 0 bases, with 16 bases left in between. CDR3 length equals 18 residues. The DNA of the CDR3 is TGTGCCAGCAGCGTAGCTGGGTCGGGCGGAAGCTCTGGAAACACCATATATTTT. Translation gives CASSVAGSGGSSGNTIYF.

This clone was recorded many times. The chain recombines TRBV19 with TRBJ1-2; TRBD1 aligns across 8 bases. Germline loops: CDR1 LNHDA, CDR2 SQIVND (reference sequence). The CDR3 spans 15 residues. V gave up 2 bases and J gave up 0 bases; unmatched junction bases: 2. The CDR3 nucleotides read TGTGCCAGTAGTATATCAGGGGGCGCTAACTATGGCTACACCTTC. The encoded protein is CASSISGGANYGYTF.

The chain is built from TRBV28 and TRBJ1-4; the D is unclear. Looked up from germline, CDR1 is MDHEN and CDR2 is SYDVKM. This CDR3 has 16 residues. With 1 base removed from V and 0 bases from J, the gap between germline ends came to 9 bases. The CDR3, as DNA: TGTGCCAGCAGTTTATACCGGCCTGCAACTAATGAAAAACTGTTTTTT. Protein sequence: CASSLYRPATNEKLFF.

This clone was picked up a small number of times. The chain couples TRBV20-1 to TRBJ1-2, with D unresolved. Per the germline V gene, CDR1 is DFQATT and CDR2 is SNEGSKA (reference sequence). This CDR3 has 11 residues. V lost 6 bases, J lost 6 bases, and 11 bases lay in between. CDR3 amino acids: CSARPPDGYTF. CDR3 bases: TGCAGTGCGCGGCCACCGGATGGCTACACCTTC.

This clone was picked up one time. The J gene is TRBJ2-7, the V gene TRBV4-3; weak D call: TRBD1 (6 bases). CDR3 size: 15 residues. Germline-derived CDR1 and CDR2 are LGHNA and YSLEER. V was clipped by 1 base and J by 5 bases, with 15 bases between them. In DNA form, the CDR3 reads TGCGCCAGCAGCCAAGGGTTCAGGGGAGTTGACGAGCAGTACTTC. Protein sequence: CASSQGFRGVDEQYF.

J is TRBJ2-1 and V is TRBV9; 8 bases align to TRBD2. The CDR3 sequence is 18 residues long. Germline trimming cut 3 bases from V and 8 bases from J; bases unmatched to any gene: 19. Per the germline V gene, CDR1 is SGDLS and CDR2 is YYNGEE. The DNA of the CDR3 is TGTGCCAGCAGCGGAGCCGGGACTAGATCGACAATAGCCGATGAGCAGTTCTTC. Its translation: CASSGAGTRSTIADEQFF.

The chain combines TRBV20-1 with TRBJ1-2; the D gene is possibly TRBD1 (6 bases). Deletions cut 8 bases from V and 6 bases from J, with 13 bases between. Germline V gene lookup returns CDR1 DFQATT and CDR2 SNEGSKA (reference sequence). CDR3 length: 11 residues. The CDR3 here is CSSRGVDGYTF. CDR3 sequence (DNA): TGCAGTTCGAGGGGGGTAGATGGCTACACCTTC.

This clone showed up just once. This chain uses TRBV4-1 with TRBJ2-3, with D perhaps TRBD2 (5 bases). CDR1 is MGHRA, CDR2 YSYEKL, per germline. Trimming removed 2 bases at V and 2 bases at J, with 14 bases between. This CDR3 region has 16 residues. The CDR3: CASSQTEGRDTDTQYF. The CDR3 nucleotides are TGCGCCAGCAGCCAAACAGAGGGCCGCGACACAGATACGCAGTATTTT.

The chain uses TRBV29-1 and TRBJ2-3, with TRBD2 matching 12 bases. This CDR3 contains 16 residues. The V gene end was trimmed by 4 bases and the J gene end by 2 bases; junction bases not matched to a gene: 7. Germline loops: CDR1 SQVTM, CDR2 ANQGSEA. DNA of the CDR3: TGCAGCGTTGGTAAGACTAGCGGGGGACCCACAGATACGCAGTATTTT. Translating gives CSVGKTSGGPTDTQYF.

The J gene is TRBJ2-7, the V gene TRBV4-1; D remains unclear. V lost 1 base and J 3 bases, leaving 13 bases between the germline ends. CDR3 length equals 15 residues. Germline lookup yields CDR1 MGHRA and CDR2 YSYEKL. The CDR3 protein is CASSQVGGGYYEQYF. CDR3 nucleotide sequence: TGCGCCAGCAGCCAAGTGGGCGGTGGCTACTACGAGCAGTACTTC.

The V gene is TRBV28, the J gene TRBJ2-7, with 7 nucleotides matching TRBD2. The germline V gene has CDR1 MDHEN and CDR2 SYDVKM. The V gene end was trimmed by 2 bases and the J gene end by 5 bases; junction bases not matched to a gene: 12. The CDR3 runs 16 residues. This CDR3 reads CASSLVVAGPDNEQYF. The CDR3 DNA reads TGTGCCAGCAGTTTAGTTGTAGCGGGTCCCGATAACGAGCAGTACTTC.

The chain employs TRBV6-6 and TRBJ1-2; 7 nucleotides align to TRBD1. The CDR3 loop spans 14 amino acids. The germline V gene encodes CDR1 MNHNY and CDR2 SVGAGI (reference sequence). The V gene end was trimmed by 0 bases and the J gene end by 7 bases; junction bases not matched to a gene: 5. The CDR3 DNA follows: TGTGCCAGCAGTTACTCGGGACAGTCCTTTGGCTACACCTTC. It is translated as CASSYSGQSFGYTF.

V is TRBV11-2 and J is TRBJ2-2, with D maybe TRBD1 (5 bases). The CDR3 is 12 amino acids. Germline CDR1 is SGHAT and CDR2 is FQNNGV. With 7 bases removed from V and 7 bases from J, the gap between germline ends came to 10 bases. Written as DNA, the CDR3 is TGTGCCAGCACCTGGGGCGGCGGGGAGCTGTTTTTT. It is translated as CASTWGGGELFF.

This chain connects TRBV2 to TRBJ2-2, with TRBD1 as a possible D gene (6 bases). Germline loops: CDR1 SNHLY, CDR2 FYNNEI. V was trimmed by 5 bases and J by 2 bases, leaving 9 bases between them. The CDR3 consists of 14 residues. The CDR3 loop reads CASSRDTNTGELFF. The CDR3 coding sequence is TGTGCCAGCAGTCGGGACACTAACACCGGGGAGCTGTTTTTT.

The V and J genes are TRBV7-8 and TRBJ2-7; 10 bases align to TRBD1. J gave up 4 bases and V 4 bases, and 10 bases lay outside the gene matches. CDR1 is SGHVS and CDR2 is FQNEAQ in the germline V gene. This CDR3 spans 16 amino acids. CDR3 nucleotide sequence: TGTGCCAGCAGCTCCGCGGGGGGACAGGGGAGGTACGAGCAGTACTTC. It specifies CASSSAGGQGRYEQYF.

As regards this clone: At the DNA level, this CDR3 is encoded by other sequences in the same sample as well. This sequence joins TRBV5-1 and TRBJ2-7; maybe TRBD1 (6 bases). Between the trimmed V and J ends, which lost 1 base and 1 base, there was a span of 6 bases. Germline assignment: CDR1 SGHRS and CDR2 YFSETQ. CDR3 size: 13 residues. The CDR3 nucleotides read TGCGCCAGCAGCTTGACAGGGTCCTACGAGCAGTACTTC. It yields the protein CASSLTGSYEQYF.

This rearrangement joins TRBV10-3 to TRBJ2-1; D is uncertain. This CDR3 has 14 amino acids. The germline CDR1 and CDR2 sequences are ENHRY and SYGVKD. V shed 2 bases and J shed 7 bases, with 12 bases lying between them. The CDR3 bases are TGTGCCATCAGTGAGGGAAGCTTACAAAATGAGCAGTTCTTC. This gives the protein CAISEGSLQNEQFF.

The chain combines TRBV5-6 with TRBJ2-5; possibly TRBD2 for D (5 bases). The CDR3 has 11 amino acids. CDR1 and CDR2 from the germline V gene are SGHDT and YYEEEE. Trimming stripped 3 bases from V and 6 bases from J, with 6 bases between. The CDR3 nucleotides are TGTGCCAGCAGCTCCGGGAAGACCCAGTACTTC. It translates to CASSSGKTQYF.

The CDR3 nucleotides are TGTGCCAGCAGGCGGCAGGGGTACAATGAGCAGTTCTTC. Its translation: CASRRQGYNEQFF. The chain recombines TRBV11-3 with TRBJ2-1, with a weak D call TRBD1 (6 bases). Trimming pared 6 bases from V and 4 bases from J, leaving 10 bases between. CDR1 and CDR2 (germline): SGHNT, YENEEA. This CDR3 has 13 amino acids.

This chain joins TRBV7-2 and TRBJ2-7, with unresolved D. Germline CDR1 and CDR2: SGHTA and FQGNSA. V gave up 3 bases and J gave up 4 bases, with 7 bases separating them. This CDR3 spans 12 amino acids. CDR3 nucleotide sequence: TGTGCCAGCAGCTTTTTGGGATACGAGCAGTACTTC. As protein: CASSFLGYEQYF.